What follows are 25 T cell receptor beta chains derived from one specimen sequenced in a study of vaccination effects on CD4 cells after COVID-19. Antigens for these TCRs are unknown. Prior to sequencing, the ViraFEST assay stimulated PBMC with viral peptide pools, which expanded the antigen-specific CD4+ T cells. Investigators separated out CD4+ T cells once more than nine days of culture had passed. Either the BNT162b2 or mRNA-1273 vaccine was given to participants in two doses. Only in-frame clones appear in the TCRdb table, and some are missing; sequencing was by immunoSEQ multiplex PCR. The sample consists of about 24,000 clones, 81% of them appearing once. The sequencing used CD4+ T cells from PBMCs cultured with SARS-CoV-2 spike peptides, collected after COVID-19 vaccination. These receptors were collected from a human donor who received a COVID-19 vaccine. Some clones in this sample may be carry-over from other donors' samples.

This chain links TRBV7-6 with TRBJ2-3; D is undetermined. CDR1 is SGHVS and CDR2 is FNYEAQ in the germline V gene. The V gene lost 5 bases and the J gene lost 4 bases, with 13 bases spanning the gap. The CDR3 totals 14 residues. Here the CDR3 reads CASSPAYFPDTQYF. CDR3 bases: TGTGCCAGCAGCCCGGCTTATTTCCCAGATACGCAGTATTTT.

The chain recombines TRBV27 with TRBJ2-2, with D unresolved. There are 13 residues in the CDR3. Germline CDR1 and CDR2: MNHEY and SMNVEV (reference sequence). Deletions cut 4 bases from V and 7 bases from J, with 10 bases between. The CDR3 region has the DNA TGTGCCAGCAGTTCCCGACCCAGCGGGGAGCTGTTTTTT. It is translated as CASSSRPSGELFF.

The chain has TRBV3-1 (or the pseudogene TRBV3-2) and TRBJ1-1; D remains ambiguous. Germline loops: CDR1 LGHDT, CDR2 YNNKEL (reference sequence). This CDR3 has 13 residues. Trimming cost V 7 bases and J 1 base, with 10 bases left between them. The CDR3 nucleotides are TGTGCCAGCACCAAATCGGAGAACACTGAAGCTTTCTTT. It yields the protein CASTKSENTEAFF.

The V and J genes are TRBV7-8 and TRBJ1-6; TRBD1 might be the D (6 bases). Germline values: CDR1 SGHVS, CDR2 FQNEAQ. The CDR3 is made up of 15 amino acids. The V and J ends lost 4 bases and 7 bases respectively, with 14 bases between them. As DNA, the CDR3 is TGTGCCAGCAGCTCGTCGGGAGGGGGGAATTCACCCCTCCACTTT. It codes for CASSSSGGGNSPLHF. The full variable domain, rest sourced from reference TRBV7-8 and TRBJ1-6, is GAGVSQSPRYKVAKRGQDVALRCDPISGHVSLFWYQQALGQGPEFLTYFQNEAQLDKSGLPSDRFFAERPEGSVSTLKIQRTQQEDSAVYLCASSSSGGGNSPLHFGNGTRLTVT.

The CDR3 loop is CASRFQRARGGNQPQHF. The CDR3 DNA follows: TGTGCCAGTAGATTCCAAAGGGCCAGGGGAGGCAATCAGCCCCAGCATTTT. The gene calls are TRBV19 and TRBJ1-5; maybe TRBD1 (6 bases). The CDR3 loop spans 17 amino acids. V was cut by 6 bases and J by 2 bases, with 20 bases left in between. Per the germline V gene, CDR1 is LNHDA and CDR2 is SQIVND (reference sequence).

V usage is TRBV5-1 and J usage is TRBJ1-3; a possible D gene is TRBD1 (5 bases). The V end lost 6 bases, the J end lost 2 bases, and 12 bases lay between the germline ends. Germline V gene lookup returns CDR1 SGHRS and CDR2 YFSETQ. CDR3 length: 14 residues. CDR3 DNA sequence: TGCGCCAGCACCCCGGGGGAGGCTGGAAACACCATATATTTT. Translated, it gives CASTPGEAGNTIYF.

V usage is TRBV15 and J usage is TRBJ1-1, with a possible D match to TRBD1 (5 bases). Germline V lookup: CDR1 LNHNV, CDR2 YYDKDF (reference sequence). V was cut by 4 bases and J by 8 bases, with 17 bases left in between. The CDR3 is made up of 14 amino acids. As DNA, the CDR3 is TGTGCCACCAGCACCTCAGGGTCGACGATAGAAGCTTTCTTT. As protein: CATSTSGSTIEAFF.

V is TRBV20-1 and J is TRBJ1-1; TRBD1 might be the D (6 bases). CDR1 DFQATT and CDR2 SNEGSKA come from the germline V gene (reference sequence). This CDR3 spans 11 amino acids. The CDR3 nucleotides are TGCGGGGGCCTCTTGAACACTGAAGCTTTCTTT. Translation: CGGLLNTEAFF.

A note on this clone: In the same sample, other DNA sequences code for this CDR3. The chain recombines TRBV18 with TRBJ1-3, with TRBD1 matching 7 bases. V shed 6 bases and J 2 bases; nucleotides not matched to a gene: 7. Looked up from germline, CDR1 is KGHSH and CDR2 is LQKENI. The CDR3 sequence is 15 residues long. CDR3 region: CASSLTGTAGNTIYF. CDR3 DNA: TGTGCCAGCTCCCTAACCGGGACAGCTGGAAACACCATATATTTT.

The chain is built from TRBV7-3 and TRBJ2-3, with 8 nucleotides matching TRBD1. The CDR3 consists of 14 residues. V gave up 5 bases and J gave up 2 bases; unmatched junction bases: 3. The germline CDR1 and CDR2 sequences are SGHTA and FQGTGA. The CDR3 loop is CASSDRGTTDTQYF. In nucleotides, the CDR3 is TGTGCCAGCAGCGACAGGGGAACCACAGATACGCAGTATTTT.

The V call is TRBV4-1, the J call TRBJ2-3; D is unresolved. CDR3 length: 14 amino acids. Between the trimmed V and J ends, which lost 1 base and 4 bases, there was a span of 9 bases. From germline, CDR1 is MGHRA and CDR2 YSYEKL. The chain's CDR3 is CASSQGVVADTQYF. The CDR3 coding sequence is TGCGCCAGCAGCCAAGGGGTGGTGGCAGATACGCAGTATTTT.

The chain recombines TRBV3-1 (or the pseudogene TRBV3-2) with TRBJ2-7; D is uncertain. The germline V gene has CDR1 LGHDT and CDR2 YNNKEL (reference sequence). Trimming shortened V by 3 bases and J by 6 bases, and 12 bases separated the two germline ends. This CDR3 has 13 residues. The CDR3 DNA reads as TGTGCCAGCAGCCACATCCCGGGTGGCGAGCAGTACGTC. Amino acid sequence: CASSHIPGGEQYV.

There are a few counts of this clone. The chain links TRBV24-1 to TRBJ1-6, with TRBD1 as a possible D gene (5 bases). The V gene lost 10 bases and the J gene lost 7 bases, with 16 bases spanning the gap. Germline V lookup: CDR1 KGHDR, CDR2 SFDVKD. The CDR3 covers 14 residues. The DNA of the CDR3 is TGTGCCACTAAGGACGTGGGGGACAATTCACCCCTCCACTTT. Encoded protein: CATKDVGDNSPLHF.

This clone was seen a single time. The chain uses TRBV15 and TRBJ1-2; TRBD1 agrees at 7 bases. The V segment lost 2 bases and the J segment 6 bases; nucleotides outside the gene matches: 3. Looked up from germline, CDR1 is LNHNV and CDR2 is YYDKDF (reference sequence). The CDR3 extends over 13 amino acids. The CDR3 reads CATSRRQGDGYTF. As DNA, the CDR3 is TGTGCCACCAGCAGAAGACAGGGTGATGGCTACACCTTC.

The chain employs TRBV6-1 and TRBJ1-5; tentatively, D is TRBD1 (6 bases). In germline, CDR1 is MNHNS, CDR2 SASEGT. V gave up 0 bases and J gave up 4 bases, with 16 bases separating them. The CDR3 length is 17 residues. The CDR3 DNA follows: TGTGCCAGCAGTGAAGCGGAGGGGGGGTTCCATAATCAGCCCCAGCATTTT. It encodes CASSEAEGGFHNQPQHF.

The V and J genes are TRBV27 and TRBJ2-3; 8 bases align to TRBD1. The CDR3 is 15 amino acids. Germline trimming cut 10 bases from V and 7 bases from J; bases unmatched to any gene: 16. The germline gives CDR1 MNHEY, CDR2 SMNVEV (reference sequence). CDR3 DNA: TGTGCCACCCAACCCTTCGGACAGGGCAAAAATACGCAGTATTTT. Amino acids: CATQPFGQGKNTQYF.

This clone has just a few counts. The CDR3 sequence is CASSFSGGAADTQYF. CDR3 nucleotide sequence: TGTGCCAGCAGTTTTAGCGGGGGGGCCGCAGATACGCAGTATTTT. The chain combines TRBV6-5 with TRBJ2-3, with TRBD2 matching over 11 bases. The V segment lost 4 bases and the J segment 4 bases; nucleotides outside the gene matches: 4. The V gene's germline CDR1 is MNHEY and CDR2 SVGAGI. The CDR3 sequence is 15 residues long.

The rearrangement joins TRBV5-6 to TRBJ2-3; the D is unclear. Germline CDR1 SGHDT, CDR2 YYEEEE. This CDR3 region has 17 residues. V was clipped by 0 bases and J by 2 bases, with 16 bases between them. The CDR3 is CASSLGRWSWDTDTQYF. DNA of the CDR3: TGTGCCAGCAGCTTGGGCCGGTGGAGTTGGGACACAGATACGCAGTATTTT.

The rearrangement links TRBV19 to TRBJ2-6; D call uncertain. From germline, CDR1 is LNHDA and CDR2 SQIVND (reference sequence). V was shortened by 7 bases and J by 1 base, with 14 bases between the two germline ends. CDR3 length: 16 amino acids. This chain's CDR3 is CASTSTTGSGANVLTF. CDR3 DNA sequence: TGTGCCAGTACTTCCACCACCGGGTCTGGGGCCAACGTCCTGACTTTC.

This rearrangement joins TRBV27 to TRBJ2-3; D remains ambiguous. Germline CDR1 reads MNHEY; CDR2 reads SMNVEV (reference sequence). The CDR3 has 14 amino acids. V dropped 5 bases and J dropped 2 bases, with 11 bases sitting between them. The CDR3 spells CASSTSMNTDTQYF. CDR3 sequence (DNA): TGTGCCAGCAGTACCTCGATGAACACAGATACGCAGTATTTT.

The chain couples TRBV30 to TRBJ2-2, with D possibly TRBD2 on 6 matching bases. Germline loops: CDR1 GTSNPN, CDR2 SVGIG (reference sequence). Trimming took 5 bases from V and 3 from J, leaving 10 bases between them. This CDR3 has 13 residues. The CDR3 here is CAWSRDYTGELFF. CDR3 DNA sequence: TGTGCCTGGTCCCGGGACTACACCGGGGAGCTGTTTTTT.

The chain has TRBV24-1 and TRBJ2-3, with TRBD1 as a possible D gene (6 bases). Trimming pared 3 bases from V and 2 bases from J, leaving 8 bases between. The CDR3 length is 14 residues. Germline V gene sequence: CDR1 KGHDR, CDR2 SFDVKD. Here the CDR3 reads CATSDRTVTDTQYF. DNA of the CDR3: TGTGCCACCAGTGATCGGACAGTCACAGATACGCAGTATTTT.

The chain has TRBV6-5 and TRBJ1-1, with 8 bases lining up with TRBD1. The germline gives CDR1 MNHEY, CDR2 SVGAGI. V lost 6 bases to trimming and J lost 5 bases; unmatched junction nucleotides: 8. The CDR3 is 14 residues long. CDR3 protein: CASSPDRAGTEAFF. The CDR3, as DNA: TGTGCCAGCAGCCCGGACAGGGCGGGTACTGAAGCTTTCTTT.

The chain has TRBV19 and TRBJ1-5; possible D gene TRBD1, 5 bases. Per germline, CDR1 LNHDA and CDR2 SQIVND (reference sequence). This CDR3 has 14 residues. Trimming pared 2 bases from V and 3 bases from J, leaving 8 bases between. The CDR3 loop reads CASSIQGNNQPQHF. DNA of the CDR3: TGTGCCAGTAGTATACAGGGAAACAATCAGCCCCAGCATTTT.

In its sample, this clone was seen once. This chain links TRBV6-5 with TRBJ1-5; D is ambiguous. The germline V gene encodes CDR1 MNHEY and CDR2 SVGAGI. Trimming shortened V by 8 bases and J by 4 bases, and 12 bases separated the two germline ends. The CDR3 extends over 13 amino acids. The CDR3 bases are TGTGCCAGCCTCGCGGGCGGGAATCAGCCCCAGCATTTT. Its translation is CASLAGGNQPQHF.